This TCR beta chain stems from a study of blood T cells in healthy people across ages. Trimming removed 1 base from V and 3 bases from J; junction bases left unmatched: 1. The CDR3 is 15 amino acids. Germline assignment: CDR1 SGHTA and CDR2 FQGNSA. It was with a sample-barcoded 5' primer and a J-beta primer mix that a second PCR of about 6 to 12 cycles was run. The template-switch adaptor, which had 12 random nucleotides, put a tag on each cDNA molecule. Each CDR3 protein gets one entry after TCRdb re-called the 5' RACE reads with MiXCR. The table has under 700,000 distinct CDR3 sequences, 24% seen once. This same sample was also taken into another study, of T cells of mothers and their children. From that study: Donors were three healthy Caucasian mothers and their six children.

This rearrangement joins TRBV7-2 to TRBJ2-5; 11 bases fit TRBD1. The source is a boy between 10 and 17 years old in good health. The sequencing sample was made of blood. CDR3 nucleotide sequence: TGTGCCAGCAGCTTAGGGACAGGGGGCAAAGAGACCCAGTACTTC. Translation: CASSLGTGGKETQYF.